This T cell receptor (beta chain) stems from a study of regulatory T cells in long-lasting Graves disease. Study conclusions and caveats: New patients shared roughly 1,000 public clonotypes, fewer than the 2,500 to 3,500 shared by persistent patients. Favored gene segments in persistent disease were TRBV28, TRBJ1-2 and TRBJ2-5.

V lost 1 base to trimming and J lost 3 bases, with 12 bases between them. The germline V gene has CDR1 SGHVS and CDR2 FNYEAQ. The CDR3 loop spans 15 amino acids. Regarding time point: newly diagnosed GD, antithyroid drugs for less than 3 months. The TCR library was made from RNA extracted from PBMCs. Diagnosing Graves' disease relied on the American Thyroid Association guidelines. On this clonotype itself: The antigen remains undetermined.

The authors built TCR beta libraries using iRepertoire HTBI primers and Arm-PCR of CDR3 regions. MiXCR, applied by TCRdb to the multiplex PCR reads, yields one record per CDR3 protein. In the table there are approximately 390,000 distinct CDR3 sequences, roughly 15% of which are singletons. These data were also filed under a second study, of T cells in Graves' hyperthyroidism and ophthalmopathy. This second report adds: Blood also carried most thyroid clonotypes expanded above 0.001.

The input for sequencing was peripheral blood mononuclear cells (PBMCs), taken at new diagnosis, from a patient treated with antithyroid drugs. This receptor was obtained from a woman aged 18-29 years with Graves disease. The chain carries TRBV7-6 and TRBJ2-5; D could derive from TRBD1 or TRBD2 (5 bases each). The chain's CDR3 is CASSLEGPPKETQYF. The CDR3 bases are TGTGCCAGCAGCTTAGAGGGACCCCCAAAAGAGACCCAGTACTTC.